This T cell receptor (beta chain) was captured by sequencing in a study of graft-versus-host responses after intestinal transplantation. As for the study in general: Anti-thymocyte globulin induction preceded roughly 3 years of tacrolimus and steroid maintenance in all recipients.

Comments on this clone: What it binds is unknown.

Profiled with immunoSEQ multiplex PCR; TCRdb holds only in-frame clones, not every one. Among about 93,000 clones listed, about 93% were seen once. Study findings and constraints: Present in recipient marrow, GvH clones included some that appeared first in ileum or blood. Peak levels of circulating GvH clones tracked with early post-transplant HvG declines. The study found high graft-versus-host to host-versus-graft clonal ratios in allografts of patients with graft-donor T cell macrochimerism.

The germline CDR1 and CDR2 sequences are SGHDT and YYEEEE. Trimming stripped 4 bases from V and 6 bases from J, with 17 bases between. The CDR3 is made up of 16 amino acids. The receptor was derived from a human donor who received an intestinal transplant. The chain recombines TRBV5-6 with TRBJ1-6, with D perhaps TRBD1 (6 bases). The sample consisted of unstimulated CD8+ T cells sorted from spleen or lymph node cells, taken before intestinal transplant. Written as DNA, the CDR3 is TGTGCCAGCAGCAGGGGGACCCTTTCTTCTAATTCACCCCTCCACTTT. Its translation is CASSRGTLSSNSPLHF.